This T cell receptor beta chain was retrieved from a study of blood T cells in healthy people across ages. Findings and caveats of the study: In these data, TCR beta diversity tracked strongly with naive T cell percentage. Measured against age, TCR beta diversity per million T cells decreased in a roughly linear manner.

The CDR3 is 14 amino acids. V shed 5 bases and J 3 bases; nucleotides not matched to a gene: 7. CDR1 is SGHDT, CDR2 YYEEEE, per germline. Researchers report isolating at least 6 million PBMCs per sample. Alongside a J-beta primer mix, a sample-barcoded 5' primer served in a second PCR lasting roughly 7 to 12 cycles. MiXCR was run by TCRdb on the 5' RACE reads, yielding one entry per CDR3 protein. The sample holds hundreds of thousands of distinct CDR3 sequences, roughly 60% seen once. In this sample, this clonotype turned up a few times. Its cognate antigen is unknown. Input material: blood. The chain recombines TRBV5-6 with TRBJ2-7; 8 bases map to TRBD1. The sequence was collected from a young man in good health. CDR3 sequence: CASSPGQGNYEQYF. For the CDR3, the DNA is TGTGCCAGCAGTCCCGGACAGGGAAACTACGAGCAGTACTTC. Using reference TRBV5-6 and TRBJ2-7 for the parts outside the CDR3, the full variable domain is DAGVTQSPTHLIKTRGQQVTLRCSPKSGHDTVSWYQQALGQGPQFIFQYYEEEERQRGNFPDRFSGHQFPNYSSELNVNALLLGDSALYLCASSPGQGNYEQYFGPGTRLTVT.